The 23 T cell receptor beta chains below were found in one sample sequenced in a study of blood T cell repertoires in COVID-19. Some clones are missing from TCRdb's copy, which holds only in-frame ones; the method was immunoSEQ multiplex PCR. The sample carries 270,000 or so clones, around 86% recorded once. The sequenced material came from peripheral blood. Source of these receptors: a woman in her twenties or thirties with active or convalescent COVID-19.

The sample holds one count of this clone. The chain recombines TRBV27 with TRBJ2-3; 7 bases are shared with TRBD2. Germline lookup yields CDR1 MNHEY and CDR2 SMNVEV (reference sequence). J lost 8 bases, V lost 5 bases, and 13 bases had no gene match. The CDR3 is made up of 15 amino acids. CDR3 sequence: CASSPRVAGLGTQYF. Here the CDR3 DNA reads TGTGCCAGCAGTCCCCGGGTAGCGGGCTTGGGTACGCAGTATTTT.

V is TRBV6-6 and J is TRBJ2-1; TRBD1 matches at 9 bases. Germline CDR1 reads MNHNY; CDR2 reads SVGAGI (reference sequence). After removal of 1 base from V and 8 bases from J, the junction contained 3 bases not matched to a gene. The CDR3 runs 14 residues. The CDR3 is CASSYWDREDEQFF. The CDR3 DNA reads TGTGCCAGCAGTTACTGGGACAGGGAGGATGAGCAGTTCTTC.

The chain joins TRBV27 to TRBJ1-2; 12 bases map to TRBD1. CDR1 and CDR2 from the germline V gene are MNHEY and SMNVEV (reference sequence). There are 17 residues in the CDR3. V dropped 4 bases and J dropped 7; count of bases not matched to a gene: 13. The CDR3 loop reads CASSYSFPGQGAFGYTF. CDR3 in DNA: TGTGCCAGCAGTTACTCTTTCCCGGGACAGGGGGCCTTTGGCTACACCTTC.

The chain recombines TRBV29-1 with TRBJ1-5, with a weak D call TRBD1 (5 bases). From germline, CDR1 is SQVTM and CDR2 ANQGSEA. The CDR3 is made up of 14 amino acids. V dropped 4 bases and J dropped 6 bases, with 16 bases sitting between them. This chain's CDR3 is CSVVLQGHSQPQHF. DNA of the CDR3: TGCAGCGTTGTATTGCAGGGTCATAGTCAGCCCCAGCATTTT.

The chain is built from TRBV18 and TRBJ1-4; 9 bases line up with TRBD1. This CDR3 region has 16 residues. The junction had 9 bases not matched to a gene; V was cut back by 2 bases and J by 8 bases. The V gene's germline CDR1 is KGHSH and CDR2 LQKENI. CDR3 coding DNA: TGTGCCAGCTCACCAGCGGCCCGGGACAGGGACGAAAAACTGTTTTTT. Translation gives CASSPAARDRDEKLFF.

The rearrangement links TRBV7-3 to TRBJ1-6; D may be TRBD1 (6 bases). The CDR3 is 14 amino acids. V lost 2 bases and J lost 10, with 12 bases in between. Germline loops: CDR1 SGHTA, CDR2 FQGTGA. The CDR3 loop reads CASSLGAGDSPLHF. The CDR3 nucleotides are TGTGCCAGCAGCTTAGGGGCAGGGGACTCACCCCTCCACTTT.

CDR3 DNA sequence: TGCACCAGCAGGTCCCGGGACAGGGGAGTGCGTAGGAGCAATCAGCCCCAGCATTTT. It yields the protein CTSRSRDRGVRRSNQPQHF. V and J are TRBV1 and TRBJ1-5; the table's D gene call, TRBD1, was not cross checked with the DNA. TRBV1 is annotated as a pseudogene. The CDR3 spans 19 residues.

The J gene is TRBJ1-3, the V gene TRBV4-3; unclear D gene. Germline-derived CDR1 and CDR2 are LGHNA and YSLEER. The CDR3 totals 15 residues. Trimming left V 1 base short and J 2 bases short, with 9 bases between. This CDR3 is CASSQGAGPGNTIYF. The CDR3 DNA sequence: TGCGCCAGCAGCCAAGGGGCAGGCCCTGGAAACACCATATATTTT.

The genes are TRBV7-2 and TRBJ2-7, with 12 bases lining up with TRBD1. V gave up 2 bases and J gave up 6 bases; unmatched junction bases: 8. There are 16 residues in the CDR3. Looked up from germline, CDR1 is SGHTA and CDR2 is FQGNSA. In nucleotides, the CDR3 is TGTGCCAGCAGCTTAAAGGTCGGGGACAGGGGGCTCGAGCAGTACTTC. It codes for CASSLKVGDRGLEQYF.

V usage is TRBV28 and J usage is TRBJ1-1; tentatively, D is TRBD1 (6 bases). The germline V gene encodes CDR1 MDHEN and CDR2 SYDVKM. Trimming removed 0 bases at V and 7 bases at J, with 15 bases between. This CDR3 region has 15 residues. This CDR3 is CASSLWAGELIEAFF. CDR3 sequence (DNA): TGTGCCAGCAGTTTATGGGCAGGGGAGCTAATTGAAGCTTTCTTT.

This chain joins TRBV11-2 and TRBJ2-5, with D tentatively TRBD2 (6 bases). Germline CDR1 SGHAT, CDR2 FQNNGV. Between the trimmed V and J ends, which lost 4 bases and 5 bases, there was a span of 14 bases. This CDR3 has 14 residues. In DNA form, the CDR3 reads TGTGCCAGCAGCTCCACCGTCCGGGGGGAGACCCAGTACTTC. Amino acid sequence: CASSSTVRGETQYF. The complete variable domain, with remaining parts taken from reference TRBV11-2 and TRBJ2-5, reads EAGVAQSPRYKIIEKRQSVAFWCNPISGHATLYWYQQILGQGPKLLIQFQNNGVVDDSQLPKDRFSAERLKGVDSTLKIQPAKLEDSAVYLCASSSTVRGETQYFGPGTRLLVL.

This chain links TRBV7-6 with TRBJ1-5; D remains ambiguous. Germline CDR1 and CDR2: SGHVS and FNYEAQ. The CDR3 is 15 amino acids. Deletions cut 1 base from V and 3 bases from J, with 10 bases between. CDR3 sequence (DNA): TGTGCCAGCAGCTTAGTGTGGGAGTCCAATCAGCCCCAGCATTTT. Its translation: CASSLVWESNQPQHF. Using reference TRBV7-6 and TRBJ1-5 for the parts outside the CDR3, the full variable domain is GAGVSQSPRYKVTKRGQDVALRCDPISGHVSLYWYRQALGQGPEFLTYFNYEAQQDKSGLPNDRFSAERPEGSISTLTIQRTEQRDSAMYRCASSLVWESNQPQHFGDGTRLSIL.

V usage is TRBV16 and J usage is TRBJ1-2; TRBD1 matches 9 bases. The CDR3 extends over 15 amino acids. Germline trimming cut 1 base from V and 8 bases from J; bases unmatched to any gene: 8. CDR1 and CDR2 from the germline V gene are KGHSY and FQNENV. The CDR3 nucleotides read TGTGCCAGCAGCCAATTATCGACAGGGGGATGGGGCTACACCTTC. This sequence encodes CASSQLSTGGWGYTF. Variable domain in full (rest from reference TRBV16 and TRBJ1-2): GEEVAQTPKHLVRGEGQKAKLYCAPIKGHSYVFWYQQVLKNEFKFLISFQNENVFDETGMPKERFSAKCLPNSPCSLEIQATKLEDSAVYFCASSQLSTGGWGYTFGSGTRLTVV.

This chain uses TRBV19 with TRBJ2-4, with D possibly matching TRBD1 (5 bases). Germline CDR1 LNHDA, CDR2 SQIVND (reference sequence). Trimming stripped 3 bases from V and 2 bases from J, with 14 bases between. The CDR3 is 16 residues long. The CDR3 spells CASSMPGSGSKNIQYF. CDR3 in DNA: TGTGCCAGTAGTATGCCAGGGTCAGGATCCAAAAACATTCAGTACTTC.

The chain recombines TRBV21-1 with TRBJ2-1; TRBD1 was called by the table and not checked on the DNA. TRBV21-1 is tagged as a pseudogene. The length of the CDR3 is 18 residues. In DNA form, the CDR3 reads TGTGCCAGCAGCAAAGACGAAAAAACAGGGGACGTACTCAATGAGCAGTTCTTC. It specifies CASSKDEKTGDVLNEQFF.

The CDR3 sequence: CASSRGGYSNQPQHF. The CDR3 nucleotides read TGTGCCAGCAGCAGGGGCGGATATAGCAATCAGCCCCAGCATTTT. The rearrangement joins TRBV11-2 to TRBJ1-5, with D possibly matching TRBD1 (5 bases). The germline V gene has CDR1 SGHAT and CDR2 FQNNGV. V lost 5 bases and J lost 0, with 11 bases in between. This CDR3 contains 15 residues.

This rearrangement joins TRBV19 to TRBJ2-7; 8 nucleotides agree with TRBD2. CDR3 length: 16 residues. Unmatched junction bases numbered 6, after V lost 0 bases and J lost 2 bases. The V gene's germline CDR1 is LNHDA and CDR2 SQIVND (reference sequence). The chain's CDR3 is CASSIDGGGMPYEQYF. The CDR3 region has the DNA TGTGCCAGTAGTATAGATGGCGGGGGGATGCCCTACGAGCAGTACTTC. Drawing the rest from reference TRBV19 and TRBJ2-7, the complete variable domain is DGGITQSPKYLFRKEGQNVTLSCEQNLNHDAMYWYRQDPGQGLRLIYYSQIVNDFQKGDIAEGYSVSREKKESFPLTVTSAQKNPTAFYLCASSIDGGGMPYEQYFGPGTRLTVT.

The chain uses TRBV6-2 or TRBV6-3 and TRBJ2-7, with D possibly TRBD2 on 5 matching bases. Germline assignment: CDR1 MNHEY and CDR2 SVGEGT. V was pared by 0 bases and J by 7 bases, with 19 bases between. The length of the CDR3 is 16 residues. The CDR3 sequence: CASSYSKGLIPGEQYF. The CDR3 DNA follows: TGTGCCAGCAGTTACTCGAAGGGCCTCATTCCGGGGGAGCAGTACTTC.

The genes are TRBV7-4 and TRBJ1-2, with 11 bases identical to TRBD1. The germline V gene has CDR1 SGHVT and CDR2 SQSDAQ. This CDR3 spans 18 amino acids. Trimming cost V 2 bases and J 2 bases; bases outside gene matches: 10. Written as DNA, the CDR3 is TGTGCCAGCAGCTTAAGGGACAGGGGGAACTGGACCAACTATGGCTACACCTTC. This sequence encodes CASSLRDRGNWTNYGYTF.

The chain has TRBV6-2 or TRBV6-3 and TRBJ1-1; maybe TRBD1 (5 bases). The germline V gene encodes CDR1 MNHEY and CDR2 SVGEGT. This CDR3 contains 15 residues. Trimming took 3 bases from V and 7 from J, leaving 18 bases between them. Written as DNA, the CDR3 is TGTGCCAGCAGTTATGAGCCGGATGGGGGGAATGAAGCTTTCTTT. Translated: CASSYEPDGGNEAFF.

J is TRBJ1-6 and V is TRBV6-5, with a tentative D call TRBD1 (5 bases). The length of the CDR3 is 15 residues. Trimming cost V 2 bases and J 7 bases, with 12 bases left between them. Germline V gene sequence: CDR1 MNHEY, CDR2 SVGAGI. The CDR3 bases are TGTGCCAGCAGTTACCAGGTTTCAGGGAATTCACCCCTCCACTTT. Its protein product is CASSYQVSGNSPLHF.

The chain is built from TRBV7-9 and TRBJ1-2; no definite D call. In germline, CDR1 is SEHNR, CDR2 FQNEAQ (reference sequence). Trimming pared 5 bases from V and 8 bases from J, leaving 15 bases between. This CDR3 contains 13 residues. The CDR3 protein is CASSPGSQRGYTF. Here the CDR3 DNA reads TGTGCCAGCAGCCCCGGGTCGCAAAGAGGCTACACCTTC.

The chain joins TRBV27 to TRBJ1-5; 12 bases align to TRBD1. The V and J ends lost 5 bases and 2 bases, in that order; junction bases with no gene match: 10. Germline loops: CDR1 MNHEY, CDR2 SMNVEV (reference sequence). There are 18 residues in the CDR3. CDR3 loop: CASSTGQGAAVGNQPQHF. Here the CDR3 DNA reads TGTGCCAGCAGTACGGGACAGGGGGCGGCGGTGGGCAATCAGCCCCAGCATTTT.